This T cell receptor beta chain is from a study of blood T cell repertoires in COVID-19. The CDR3 runs 15 residues. The V gene lost 5 bases and the J gene lost 0 bases, with 14 bases spanning the gap. From germline, CDR1 is SEHNR and CDR2 FQNEAQ (reference sequence). Some clones are missing from TCRdb's copy, which holds only in-frame ones; the method was immunoSEQ multiplex PCR. The profile covers about 150,000 clones, with 70% to 90% appearing a single time and about 3% taken by the ten largest. Sequenced: peripheral blood. The chain uses TRBV7-9 and TRBJ2-7; weak D call: TRBD2 (7 bases). The source is a woman aged 40 to 50 with active or convalescent COVID-19. The DNA for the CDR3 is TGTGCCAGCAGCCCCCTGGGGGGGCTCTCCTACGAGCAGTACTTC. Protein sequence: CASSPLGGLSYEQYF. The full variable domain, rest sourced from reference TRBV7-9 and TRBJ2-7, is DTGVSQNPRHKITKRGQNVTFRCDPISEHNRLYWYRQTLGQGPEFLTYFQNEAQLEKSRLLSDRFSAERPKGSFSTLEIQRTEQGDSAMYLCASSPLGGLSYEQYFGPGTRLTVT.